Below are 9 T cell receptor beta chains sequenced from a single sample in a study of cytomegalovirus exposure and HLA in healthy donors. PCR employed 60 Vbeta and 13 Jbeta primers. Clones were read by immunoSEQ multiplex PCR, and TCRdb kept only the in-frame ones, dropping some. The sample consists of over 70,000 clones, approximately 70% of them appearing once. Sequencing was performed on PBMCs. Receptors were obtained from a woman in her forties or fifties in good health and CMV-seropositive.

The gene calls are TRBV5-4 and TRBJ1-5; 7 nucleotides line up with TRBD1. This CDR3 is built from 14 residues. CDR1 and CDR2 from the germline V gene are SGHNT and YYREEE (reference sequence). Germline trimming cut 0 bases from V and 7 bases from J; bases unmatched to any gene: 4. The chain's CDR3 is CASSLEGAGQPQHF. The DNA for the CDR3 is TGTGCCAGCAGCTTGGAGGGGGCTGGACAGCCCCAGCATTTT. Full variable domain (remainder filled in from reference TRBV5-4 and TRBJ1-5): ETGVTQSPTHLIKTRGQQVTLRCSSQSGHNTVSWYQQALGQGPQFIFQYYREEENGRGNFPPRFSGLQFPNYSSELNVNALELDDSALYLCASSLEGAGQPQHFGDGTRLSIL.

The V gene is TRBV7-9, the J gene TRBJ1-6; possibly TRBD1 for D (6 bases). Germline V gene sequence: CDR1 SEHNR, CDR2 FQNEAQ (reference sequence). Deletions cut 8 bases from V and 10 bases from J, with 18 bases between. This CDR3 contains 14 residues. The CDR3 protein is CASQLQGFGSPLHF. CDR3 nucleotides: TGTGCCAGCCAATTACAGGGATTTGGATCACCCCTCCACTTT.

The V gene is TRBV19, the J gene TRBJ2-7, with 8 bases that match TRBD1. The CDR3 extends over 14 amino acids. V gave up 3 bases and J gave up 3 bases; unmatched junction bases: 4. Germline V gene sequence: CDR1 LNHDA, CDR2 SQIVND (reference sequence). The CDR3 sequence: CASSIGTGDYEQYF. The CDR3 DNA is TGTGCCAGTAGTATCGGGACAGGAGACTACGAGCAGTACTTC. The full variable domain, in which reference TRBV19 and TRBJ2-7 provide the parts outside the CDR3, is DGGITQSPKYLFRKEGQNVTLSCEQNLNHDAMYWYRQDPGQGLRLIYYSQIVNDFQKGDIAEGYSVSREKKESFPLTVTSAQKNPTAFYLCASSIGTGDYEQYFGPGTRLTVT.

The CDR3 loop is CASSEAHRGEKLFF. For the CDR3, the DNA is TGTGCCAGCAGTGAAGCCCACAGGGGTGAAAAACTGTTTTTT. This sequence joins TRBV2 and TRBJ1-4; 7 bases agree with TRBD1. V shed 0 bases and J 7 bases; nucleotides not matched to a gene: 2. The CDR3 totals 14 residues. Germline V gives CDR1 SNHLY, CDR2 FYNNEI.

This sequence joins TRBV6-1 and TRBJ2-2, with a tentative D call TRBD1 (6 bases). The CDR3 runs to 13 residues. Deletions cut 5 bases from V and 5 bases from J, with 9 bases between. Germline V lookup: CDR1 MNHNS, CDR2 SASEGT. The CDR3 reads CASSTGSTGELFF. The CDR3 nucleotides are TGTGCCAGCAGTACAGGGAGTACCGGGGAGCTGTTTTTT.

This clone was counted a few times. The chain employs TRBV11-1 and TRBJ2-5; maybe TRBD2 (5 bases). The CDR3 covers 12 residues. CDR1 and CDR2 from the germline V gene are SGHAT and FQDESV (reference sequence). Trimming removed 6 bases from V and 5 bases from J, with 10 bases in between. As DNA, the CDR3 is TGTGCCAGCAGTCTAGCCACGGAGACCCAGTACTTC. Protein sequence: CASSLATETQYF.

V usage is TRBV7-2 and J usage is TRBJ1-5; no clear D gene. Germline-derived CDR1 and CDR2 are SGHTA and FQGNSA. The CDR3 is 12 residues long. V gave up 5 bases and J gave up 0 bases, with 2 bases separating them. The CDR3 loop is CASSRSNQPQHF. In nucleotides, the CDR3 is TGTGCCAGCAGCCGTAGCAATCAGCCCCAGCATTTT. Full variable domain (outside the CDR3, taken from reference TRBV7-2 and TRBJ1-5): GAGVSQSPSNKVTEKGKDVELRCDPISGHTALYWYRQSLGQGLEFLIYFQGNSAPDKSGLPSDRFSAERTGGSVSTLTIQRTQQEDSAVYLCASSRSNQPQHFGDGTRLSIL.

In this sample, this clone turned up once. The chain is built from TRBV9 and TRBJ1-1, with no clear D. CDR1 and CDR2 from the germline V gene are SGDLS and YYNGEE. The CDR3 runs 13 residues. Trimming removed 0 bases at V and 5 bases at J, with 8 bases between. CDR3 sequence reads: CASSVAGRTEAFF. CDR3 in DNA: TGTGCCAGCAGCGTAGCCGGGAGGACTGAAGCTTTCTTT.

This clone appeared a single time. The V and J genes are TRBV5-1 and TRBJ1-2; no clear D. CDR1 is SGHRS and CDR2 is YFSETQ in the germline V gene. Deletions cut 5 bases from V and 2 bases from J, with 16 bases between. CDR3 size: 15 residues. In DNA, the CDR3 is TGCGCCAGCAGGCGGAACGGTGGGGAGAACTATGGCTACACCTTC. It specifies CASRRNGGENYGYTF.